Each of the 26 T cell receptor beta chains below was sequenced from the same sample in a study of cytomegalovirus exposure and HLA in healthy donors listed by TCRdb under 2017. Library preparation was by the immunoSEQ multiplex PCR assay. For the multiplex PCR, a mixture combining 60 forward primers for TCR Vbeta segments and 13 reverse primers for TCR Jbeta segments was used. As stored in TCRdb, this immuneACCESS dataset retains in-frame rearrangements with V and J assigned. A fraction of the clones does not appear; measured against another copy, unresolved V genes explain less than half of the discrepancy, and the remainder lacks a known reason. This sample lists roughly 97,000 clones; approximately 80% were detected once. The ten largest clones take up about 5% of the sample. Sequenced material: PBMCs. These receptors all come from a woman under 30 in good health and CMV-seropositive.

V and J are TRBV5-1 and TRBJ2-2; D ambiguous. Trimming removed 0 bases from V and 0 bases from J, with 3 bases in between. This CDR3 has 14 residues. CDR1 and CDR2 (germline): SGHRS, YFSETQ. The chain's CDR3 is CASSLDSNTGELFF. DNA of the CDR3: TGCGCCAGCAGCTTGGACTCGAACACCGGGGAGCTGTTTTTT.

The chain employs TRBV4-1 and TRBJ2-7; 13 positions match TRBD2. CDR1 MGHRA and CDR2 YSYEKL come from the germline V gene. V was clipped by 0 bases and J by 0 bases; unmatched bases: 5. The CDR3 is made up of 18 amino acids. Written as DNA, the CDR3 is TGCGCCAGCAGCCAAGATAGGGGACTAGCGGGGAGCTCCTACGAGCAGTACTTC. Translation gives CASSQDRGLAGSSYEQYF.

Remarks on this clone: Here the CDR3 omits its conserved ending phenylalanine or tryptophan, so a read error is the likely source. This chain joins TRBV6-6 and TRBJ1-5; TRBD1 matches at 9 bases. V lost 5 bases, J lost 5 bases, and 7 bases stayed unmatched. From germline, CDR1 is MNHNY and CDR2 SVGAGI (reference sequence). The CDR3 runs 15 residues. The chain's CDR3 is CASSHPQGADQPQHV. The CDR3 DNA reads TGTGCCAGCAGTCACCCACAGGGGGCAGATCAGCCCCAGCATGTT.

V gene TRBV7-3 combines with J gene TRBJ2-1; the match to TRBD2 covers 11 bases. J lost 8 bases, V lost 10 bases, and 13 bases had no gene match. CDR3 length: 15 amino acids. Germline V CDR1 and CDR2: SGHTA, FQGTGA. DNA for the CDR3: TGTGCCACCCCCTGGAGGACTAGCGGGTGGGATGAGCAGTTCTTC. Amino acid sequence: CATPWRTSGWDEQFF. Together with reference TRBV7-3 and TRBJ2-1, the CDR3 gives the full variable domain: GAGVSQTPSNKVTEKGKYVELRCDPISGHTALYWYRQSLGQGPEFLIYFQGTGAADDSGLPNDRFFAVRPEGSVSTLKIQRTERGDSAVYLCATPWRTSGWDEQFFGPGTRLTVL.

The chain employs TRBV7-6 and TRBJ2-7; perhaps TRBD2 as D (5 bases). Trimming took 0 bases from V and 3 from J, leaving 12 bases between them. The length of the CDR3 is 15 residues. Looked up from germline, CDR1 is SGHVS and CDR2 is FNYEAQ. The CDR3 spells CASSLAARADYEQYF. The CDR3 DNA sequence: TGTGCCAGCAGCTTAGCCGCCAGAGCGGACTACGAGCAGTACTTC.

CDR3 DNA: TGCGCCAGCAGCCAGGCTACTAGCGGGAGTAATTACGAGCAGTACTTC. This translates into CASSQATSGSNYEQYF. The chain employs TRBV4-1 and TRBJ2-7; 11 bases match TRBD2. This CDR3 contains 16 residues. V was clipped by 3 bases and J by 4 bases; unmatched bases: 8. Germline CDR1 and CDR2: MGHRA and YSYEKL.

The chain uses TRBV13 and TRBJ2-3, with 12 bases identical to TRBD2. The CDR3 totals 20 residues. The germline V gene has CDR1 PRHDT and CDR2 FYEKMQ (reference sequence). V dropped 2 bases and J dropped 4; count of bases not matched to a gene: 16. DNA of the CDR3: TGTGCCAGCAGCTTAATCGCTAGCGGGAGGGCTTTAGGTTCAGCAGATACGCAGTATTTT. This encodes CASSLIASGRALGSADTQYF.

The J gene is TRBJ1-2, the V gene TRBV6-1; D is ambiguous. The germline V and J ends were trimmed by 6 bases and 6 bases, with 17 bases remaining between them. Germline V CDR1 and CDR2: MNHNS, SASEGT. CDR3 length equals 14 residues. CDR3 bases: TGTGCCAGCAGGGAGTTGGCCGGGAGCGATGGCTACACCTTC. Translating it yields CASRELAGSDGYTF.

The rearrangement uses TRBV30 and TRBJ1-2; D not certain. CDR1 GTSNPN and CDR2 SVGIG come from the germline V gene (reference sequence). The CDR3 length is 12 residues. The CDR3 loop is CASEQYNYGYTF. Here the CDR3 DNA reads TGTGCTTCCGAACAATATAACTATGGCTACACCTTC.

This chain connects TRBV5-1 to TRBJ2-5; D possibly corresponds to TRBD2 (6 bases). CDR1 is SGHRS and CDR2 is YFSETQ in the germline V gene. This CDR3 is 17 amino acids long. The V gene lost 1 base and the J gene lost 4 bases, with 20 bases spanning the gap. This chain's CDR3 is CASSLSGEWVRRETQYF. The CDR3 coding sequence is TGCGCCAGCAGCTTGTCGGGGGAGTGGGTTAGAAGAGAGACCCAGTACTTC. The whole variable domain, remainder taken from reference TRBV5-1 and TRBJ2-5, is KAGVTQTPRYLIKTRGQQVTLSCSPISGHRSVSWYQQTPGQGLQFLFEYFSETQRNKGNFPGRFSGRQFSNSRSEMNVSTLELGDSALYLCASSLSGEWVRRETQYFGPGTRLLVL.

J is TRBJ1-1 and V is TRBV9; no clear D gene. There are 15 residues in the CDR3. Per the germline V gene, CDR1 is SGDLS and CDR2 is YYNGEE. The V and J ends lost 2 bases and 2 bases respectively, with 13 bases between them. The CDR3 sequence: CASSVDGSLNTEAFF. The CDR3 region has the DNA TGTGCCAGCAGCGTCGACGGGAGTCTAAACACTGAAGCTTTCTTT. Drawing the rest from reference TRBV9 and TRBJ1-1, the complete variable domain is DSGVTQTPKHLITATGQRVTLRCSPRSGDLSVYWYQQSLDQGLQFLIQYYNGEERAKGNILERFSAQQFPDLHSELNLSSLELGDSALYFCASSVDGSLNTEAFFGQGTRLTVV.

J is TRBJ1-1 and V is TRBV28, with D possibly matching TRBD1 (5 bases). V lost 4 bases, J lost 5 bases, and 14 bases lay in between. Germline CDR1 is MDHEN and CDR2 is SYDVKM. The CDR3 covers 14 residues. The CDR3 nucleotides read TGTGCCAGCAGTTACAGCGATCGGGGGACTGAAGCTTTCTTT. Its translation is CASSYSDRGTEAFF.

The chain is built from TRBV6-5 and TRBJ2-1, with 8 positions matching TRBD2. CDR3 length: 12 amino acids. CDR1 is MNHEY and CDR2 is SVGAGI in the germline V gene. V gave up 8 bases and J gave up 9 bases; unmatched junction bases: 6. The CDR3 DNA sequence: TGTGCCAGCGTAGCGGGATCCGGTGAGCAGTTCTTC. It is translated as CASVAGSGEQFF.

The chain combines TRBV28 with TRBJ2-7, with TRBD2 matching 12 bases. V trimming: 6 bases; J trimming: 3 bases; junction bases outside the gene matches: 9. The CDR3 has 16 amino acids. From germline, CDR1 is MDHEN and CDR2 SYDVKM. CDR3 nucleotides: TGTGCCAGCAGCTTGGTGGGACTAGCGGGTGGCTACGAGCAGTACTTC. Translation: CASSLVGLAGGYEQYF.

V and J are TRBV10-3 and TRBJ2-2; 7 bases are shared with TRBD1. Germline trimming cut 7 bases from V and 1 base from J; bases unmatched to any gene: 0. This CDR3 has 13 amino acids. Germline V gives CDR1 ENHRY, CDR2 SYGVKD. CDR3 sequence (DNA): TGTGCCATCAACAGGGGGAACACCGGGGAGCTGTTTTTT. Translation: CAINRGNTGELFF.

V and J are TRBV6-5 and TRBJ1-5; D is possibly TRBD1 (6 bases). Germline assignment: CDR1 MNHEY and CDR2 SVGAGI. CDR3 length equals 15 residues. V lost 5 bases and J 1 base, leaving 12 bases between the germline ends. The CDR3: CASSNRQESNQPQHF. The CDR3 DNA is TGTGCCAGCAGTAACCGACAGGAAAGCAATCAGCCCCAGCATTTT.

The chain couples TRBV18 to TRBJ2-1; the D is unclear. Per the germline V gene, CDR1 is KGHSH and CDR2 is LQKENI. Trimming pared 0 bases from V and 6 bases from J, leaving 12 bases between. The CDR3 contains 15 residues. In DNA form, the CDR3 reads TGTGCCAGCTCACCACCTCTGAGACTTCTCAATGAGCAGTTCTTC. This encodes CASSPPLRLLNEQFF.

V is TRBV10-1 and J is TRBJ2-1; 8 nucleotides line up with TRBD2. Germline CDR1 reads WNHNN; CDR2 reads SYGVQD (reference sequence). The CDR3 consists of 15 residues. After removal of 2 bases from V and 10 bases from J, the junction contained 10 bases not matched to a gene. The chain's CDR3 is CASSEAGGSACEQFF. CDR3 DNA sequence: TGCGCCAGCAGTGAGGCGGGAGGTTCCGCTTGCGAGCAGTTCTTC.

The chain joins TRBV6-5 to TRBJ2-7; 7 positions match TRBD2. The CDR3 covers 16 residues. The V gene's germline CDR1 is MNHEY and CDR2 SVGAGI. V trimming: 2 bases; J trimming: 2 bases; junction bases outside the gene matches: 9. Written as DNA, the CDR3 is TGTGCCAGCAGTTACGGGTCGGGGGGAAGGACCTACGAGCAGTACTTC. Translating gives CASSYGSGGRTYEQYF.

The CDR3 sequence is CASSESPQFLYEQYF. In nucleotides, the CDR3 is TGCGCCAGCAGTGAGTCCCCACAGTTCCTCTACGAGCAGTACTTC. The V and J genes are TRBV10-1 and TRBJ2-7; D is uncertain. V was trimmed by 0 bases and J by 3 bases, leaving 12 bases between them. Germline CDR1 and CDR2: WNHNN and SYGVQD (reference sequence). This CDR3 comprises 15 residues.

This clone appeared a few times. The V and J genes are TRBV2 and TRBJ2-3; D possibly corresponds to TRBD2 (5 bases). CDR3 size: 15 residues. Per the germline V gene, CDR1 is SNHLY and CDR2 is FYNNEI. The V end lost 0 bases, the J end lost 4 bases, and 11 bases lay between the germline ends. The CDR3 region is CASSEAGLGADTQYF. The CDR3 DNA follows: TGTGCCAGCAGTGAAGCCGGACTTGGGGCAGATACGCAGTATTTT.

The chain carries TRBV28 and TRBJ2-5; possible D gene TRBD1, 5 bases. The CDR3 spans 15 residues. V lost 4 bases, J lost 2 bases, and 14 bases lay in between. Germline V lookup: CDR1 MDHEN, CDR2 SYDVKM. CDR3 in amino acids: CASSSSQDKQETQYF. The CDR3 nucleotides are TGTGCCAGCAGTTCCTCGCAGGACAAACAAGAGACCCAGTACTTC.

This clone occurred a few times. The CDR3 ends on some other residue instead of the conserved phenylalanine or tryptophan, so this is likely a read error. No DNA is shown, since the ends of the CDR3 on it are uncertain; the CDR3 is the one TCRdb lists. The gene calls are TRBV28 and TRBJ1-6. In germline, CDR1 is MDHEN, CDR2 SYDVKM. The CDR3 comprises 14 residues, both ends counted. The CDR3 loop is CASSFSGFNSPLQV.

The chain employs TRBV10-3 and TRBJ2-7, with 9 bases lining up with TRBD2. The CDR3 extends over 13 amino acids. Trimming removed 10 bases from V and 1 base from J; junction bases left unmatched: 5. The germline CDR1 and CDR2 sequences are ENHRY and SYGVKD. In DNA form, the CDR3 reads TGTGCCACCCTAGCGGGAACATCCTACGAGCAGTACTTC. This translates into CATLAGTSYEQYF.

V is TRBV30 and J is TRBJ2-7, with 8 positions matching TRBD1. The germline V gene encodes CDR1 GTSNPN and CDR2 SVGIG (reference sequence). V lost 1 base, J lost 6 bases, and 11 bases stayed unmatched. This CDR3 spans 15 amino acids. CDR3 sequence (DNA): TGTGCCTGGAGTGCCCGGGACAGGCAGGTCCCCGAGCAGTACTTC. This encodes CAWSARDRQVPEQYF.

This clone was counted between two and nine times. The chain carries TRBV2 and TRBJ2-7, with D tentatively TRBD2 (6 bases). V shed 3 bases and J shed 0 bases, with 12 bases lying between them. Per germline, CDR1 SNHLY and CDR2 FYNNEI. There are 15 residues in the CDR3. The CDR3 here is CASSDGLAISYEQYF. The CDR3 nucleotides read TGTGCCAGCAGTGACGGTCTAGCGATCTCCTACGAGCAGTACTTC.